This TCR beta chain was documented in a study of control samples from healthy donors and cancer patients. Assay: immunoSEQ multiplex PCR; the TCRdb copy retains only in-frame clones and omits some. Altogether approximately 140,000 clones are present, around 90% being singletons, with the ten largest covering approximately 11%. The germline V gene encodes CDR1 MRHNA and CDR2 SNTAGT. The CDR3 has 14 amino acids. J lost 7 bases, V lost 6 bases, and 8 bases had no gene match. What was sequenced was blood. The receptor comes from a man between 25 and 39 years old in good health. V gene TRBV6-4 combines with J gene TRBJ2-2; 7 nucleotides line up with TRBD1. The CDR3 sequence: CASRQDRAGGELFF. CDR3 DNA sequence: TGTGCCAGCAGACAAGACAGGGCTGGCGGGGAGCTGTTTTTT.